The sequence of this T cell receptor beta chain was determined in a study of Graves' ophthalmopathy and Graves' hyperthyroidism. V lost 1 base to trimming and J lost 7 bases; unmatched junction nucleotides: 6. The CDR3 spans 14 residues. A word on this clonotype: Just one base apart from a much larger clone, this may be a read error.

Amplified TCR beta CDR3 regions were obtained using RNA transcripts as template. The workflow started with a first-round RT-PCR run with HTBI primers and then moved on to a second-round multiplex PCR. One entry per CDR3 protein, called by TCRdb with MiXCR from the multiplex PCR reads. The sample lists 350,000 to 400,000 distinct CDR3 sequences, roughly 15% seen once, with approximately 7% in the top ten. The chain uses TRBV12-3 or TRBV12-4 and TRBJ1-1; the match to TRBD1 covers 7 bases. The clonotype was recovered from a woman aged 18-29 years with stable Graves' hyperthyroidism. Sequenced sample: peripheral blood. As DNA, the CDR3 is TGTGCCAGCAGTTTAGGGGGGCAGGGGGTTGAAGCTTTCTTT. Amino acids: CASSLGGQGVEAFF.